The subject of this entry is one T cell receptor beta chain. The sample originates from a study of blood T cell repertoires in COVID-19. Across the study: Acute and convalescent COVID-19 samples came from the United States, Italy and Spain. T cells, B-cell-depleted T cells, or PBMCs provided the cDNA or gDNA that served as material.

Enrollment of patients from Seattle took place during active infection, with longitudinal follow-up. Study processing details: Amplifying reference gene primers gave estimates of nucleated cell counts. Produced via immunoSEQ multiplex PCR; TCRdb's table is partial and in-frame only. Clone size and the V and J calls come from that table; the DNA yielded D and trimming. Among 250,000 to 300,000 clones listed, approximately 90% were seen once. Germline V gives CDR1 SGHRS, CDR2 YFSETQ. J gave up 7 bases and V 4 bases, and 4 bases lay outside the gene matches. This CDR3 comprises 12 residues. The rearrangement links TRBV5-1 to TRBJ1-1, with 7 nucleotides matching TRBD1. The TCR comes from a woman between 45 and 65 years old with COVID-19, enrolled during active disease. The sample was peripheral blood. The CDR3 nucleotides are TGCGCCAGCAGCCGACAGGGAGGTGAAGCTTTCTTT. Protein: CASSRQGGEAFF.